Listed below are T cell receptor beta chains from one sample, sequenced in a study of vaccination and CD4 T cells after COVID-19. For these TCRs, the target antigens are not known. TCRdb independently ran MiXCR on the PCR reads; one entry per CDR3 protein. The sample lists about 15,000 distinct CDR3 sequences; 50% to 65% were seen once. Sample: CD4+ T cells from blood, cultured in vitro, taken before SARS-CoV-2 vaccination. The receptors derive from a human donor who had recovered from COVID-19. The CDR3 runs from the conserved cysteine through the conserved F or W. A D gene is named only where the DNA matches it firmly. Expanded clones get a size class; other rows say once, few or many, or leave the size out.

.	TRBV10-2	TRBJ2-1	.	TGCGCCAGCCGCGAATGGCCCTCGTCGAATGAGCAGTTCTTC	CASREWPSSNEQFF
.	TRBV6-1	TRBJ1-3	.	TGTGCCAGCACACAGGGTTTTGGAAACACCATATATTTT	CASTQGFGNTIYF
.	TRBV6-2/TRBV6-3	TRBJ2-1	.	TGTGCCAGCACCATAGAACTAGCCGTTACAAGTGAGCAGTTCTTC	CASTIELAVTSEQFF
TRBD1	TRBV27	TRBJ2-5	.	TGTGCCAGCAGTCACAGAAGGACAGGGTACCCAGAGACCCAGTACTTC	CASSHRRTGYPETQYF
TRBD1	TRBV5-1	TRBJ1-2	.	TGCGCCAGCAGCGACTGGACAGGGAACTATGGCTACACCTTC	CASSDWTGNYGYTF
.	TRBV19	TRBJ2-2	.	TGTGCCAGTAAATTTGCAGGGGAGAGTCTCACCGGGGAGCTGTTTTTT	CASKFAGESLTGELFF
TRBD1	TRBV11-2	TRBJ1-6	.	TGTGCCGGCAGCACCCATTGGACAGGAGATTCACCCCTCCACTTT	CAGSTHWTGDSPLHF
.	TRBV24-1	TRBJ2-2	.	TGTGCCACCAGTGCGGGGAACTGGGCCGGGGAGCTGTTTTTT	CATSAGNWAGELFF
TRBD1	TRBV11-1	TRBJ1-1	.	TGTGCCACCTCGGACAGGTCCTTTGAAGCTTTCTTT	CATSDRSFEAFF
TRBD1	TRBV6-2/TRBV6-3	TRBJ1-2	.	TGTGCCAGTCTGGGACAGGTGTCCTATGGCTACACCTTC	CASLGQVSYGYTF
TRBD2	TRBV4-3	TRBJ2-5	.	TGCGCCAGCAGCCAAGAATACCAGCGGGGGCTCGAAGAGACCCAGTACTTC	CASSQEYQRGLEETQYF
.	TRBV18	TRBJ1-1	.	TGTGCCAGCTCACCACGGGGCGGAGATAACACTGAAGCTTTCTTT	CASSPRGGDNTEAFF
.	TRBV11-3	TRBJ1-1	.	TGTGCCAGCAGCTTATTCAGGGGCTCCCTGAACACTGAAGCTTTCTTT	CASSLFRGSLNTEAFF
.	TRBV6-1	TRBJ2-3	few	TGTGCCAGCAGTCCTCGCACAGATACGCAGTATTTT	CASSPRTDTQYF
TRBD2	TRBV7-2	TRBJ2-5	.	TGTGCCAGCAGCCCATTTTCTTCTCGGGGAGGGCCTCGAGAGACCCAGTACTTC	CASSPFSSRGGPRETQYF
.	TRBV12-3/TRBV12-4	TRBJ1-5	few	TGTGCCAGCAGTTTAGCGCACAGGGTTGGCAATCAGCCCCAGCATTTT	CASSLAHRVGNQPQHF
TRBD1	TRBV7-6	TRBJ2-2	few	TGTGCCAGCAGCACGGGACAGGGACAGAGCGGGGAGCTGTTTTTT	CASSTGQGQSGELFF
.	TRBV6-2/TRBV6-3	TRBJ1-1	few	TGTGCCAGCAGTTCCACAGGGTCTGAAGCTTTCTTT	CASSSTGSEAFF
.	TRBV28	TRBJ2-2	.	TGTGCCAGCAGTTTATGGGGGGGGAACACCGGGGAGCTGTTTTTT	CASSLWGGNTGELFF
.	TRBV7-2	TRBJ1-5	few	TGTGCCAGCAGTTCCGACGGAAATAATCAGCCCCAGCATTTT	CASSSDGNNQPQHF
.	TRBV24-1	TRBJ2-3	few	TGTGCCACACAACAACTTGGTGATACGCAGTATTTT	CATQQLGDTQYF
.	TRBV19	TRBJ1-6	few	TGTGCCAGTAGTGAACAGCGAAATTCACCCCTCCACTTT	CASSEQRNSPLHF
.	TRBV6-1	TRBJ1-6	few	TGTGCCAGCAGCGAGCAGGGATGGGGTTCACCCCTCCACTTT	CASSEQGWGSPLHF
.	TRBV7-2	TRBJ2-5	few	TGTGCCAGCAGCTTAGGACTGTTCGGGACCCAGTACTTC	CASSLGLFGTQYF
TRBD2	TRBV7-3	TRBJ2-3	once	TGTGCCAGCAGCGGTAGCGGGAGTCCAGATACGCAGTATTTT	CASSGSGSPDTQYF
.	TRBV7-6	TRBJ2-2	.	TGTGCCAGCATCAGTGGGGCGAACACCGGGGAGCTGTTTTTT	CASISGANTGELFF
.	TRBV7-9	TRBJ1-3	few	TGTGCCAGCAGCTTAGTACCCGGAAACACCATATATTTT	CASSLVPGNTIYF
TRBD1	TRBV4-2	TRBJ1-2	.	TGTGCCAGCAGCCCGGTTCGGGACAGACAAAGCTATGGCTACACCTTC	CASSPVRDRQSYGYTF
.	TRBV29-1	TRBJ1-1	once	TGCAGCGTTGAGCCTAAACCCACTGAAGCTTTCTTT	CSVEPKPTEAFF
TRBD2	TRBV7-9	TRBJ2-5	.	TGTGCCAGCAGCTTAAGCGGGGGGGCCCGAGAGACCCAGTACTTC	CASSLSGGARETQYF
.	TRBV7-2	TRBJ2-1	.	TGTGCCAGCAGCTTAGGATTGCGACAGTTCTTC	CASSLGLRQFF
.	TRBV12-3/TRBV12-4	TRBJ2-5	.	TGTGCCAGCAGTTTAAACTCACGAGAGACCCAGTACTTC	CASSLNSRETQYF
.	TRBV7-9	TRBJ1-5	.	TGTGCCAGCAGCCCCGGGGAGGCCCCGAATCAGCCCCAGCATTTT	CASSPGEAPNQPQHF
TRBD1	TRBV11-2	TRBJ2-2	.	TGTGCCAGCAGCCCCGGGACAGGGTACACCGGGGAGCTGTTTTTT	CASSPGTGYTGELFF
.	TRBV7-6	TRBJ2-1	.	TGTGCCAGCAGCTTTGGTGACAATGAGCAGTTCTTC	CASSFGDNEQFF